This T cell receptor (beta chain) stems from a study of T cell changes during pregnancy in multiple sclerosis. Trimming removed 3 bases from V and 5 bases from J; junction bases left unmatched: 9. This CDR3 has 16 residues. The germline CDR1 and CDR2 sequences are LNHDA and SQIVND (reference sequence). Only in-frame clones appear in the TCRdb table, and some are missing; sequencing was by immunoSEQ multiplex PCR. The sample has about 57,000 clones, more than 85% seen once; the top ten hold roughly 3.5%. The V call is TRBV19, the J call TRBJ2-3, with 9 bases matching TRBD2. The source is a female donor in good health, enrolled as a control in a pregnancy study. Sample: peripheral blood, taken after pregnancy. The CDR3 region is CASSISMAGGEDTQYF. The CDR3 DNA is TGTGCCAGTAGTATCTCTATGGCGGGGGGGGAAGATACGCAGTATTTT.